The rows below give T cell receptor beta chains drawn from one sample of a study of T cells in Graves' hyperthyroidism and ophthalmopathy. MiXCR, run by TCRdb on the multiplex PCR reads, gives a single entry per CDR3 protein. Of hundreds of thousands of distinct CDR3 sequences detected, around a sixth appear once; the ten largest clones hold about a sixth. The specimen was blood. The receptors here all came from a woman aged 45 to 65 with Graves' hyperthyroidism that later progressed to Graves' ophthalmopathy. CDR3s include the opening cysteine and the closing phenylalanine or tryptophan.

TRBJ1-2 | TRBV6-1 | CASSTWGSGYTF
TRBJ1-6 | TRBV5-1 | CASSLASMDNSPLHF
TRBJ2-7 | TRBV7-8 | CASSLWSAGLASSYEQYF
TRBJ2-2 | TRBV7-2 | CASSAWTSGGTGELFF
TRBJ1-5 | TRBV27 | CASSFQRDQPQHF
TRBJ1-2 | TRBV27 | CASSLKGVDYGYTF
TRBJ2-7 | TRBV5-1 | CASSLGGGVRGEQYF
TRBJ1-2 | TRBV19 | CASSIGRGSYGYTF
TRBJ1-6 | TRBV10-3 | CAISDKTGGGNSPLHF
TRBJ2-1 | TRBV7-3 | CASSFTNNEQFF
TRBJ2-1 | TRBV2 | CASTTGGSSSYNEQFF
TRBJ2-5 | TRBV29-1 | CSVAGTAPGWEETQYF
TRBJ1-5 | TRBV12-3/TRBV12-4 | CASTLGTALGPQHF
TRBJ1-1 | TRBV19 | CASSIMGKNTEAFF
TRBJ2-1 | TRBV27 | CASSGTGGPPDNEQFF
TRBJ2-1 | TRBV10-3 | CAISEFDEQFF
TRBJ2-3 | TRBV6-2/TRBV6-3 | CASSAGTDTQYF
TRBJ2-1 | TRBV19 | CASSIQGDEQFF
TRBJ1-4 | TRBV6-1 | CASSLSGQGPTNEKLFF
TRBJ1-1 | TRBV29-1 | CSAEDGMNTEAFF
TRBJ2-1 | TRBV20-1 | CSARDFSRDEQFF
TRBJ2-7 | TRBV13 | CASSLFGAYEQYF
TRBJ2-2 | TRBV11-2 | CASSLLRGRNTGELFF
TRBJ2-7 | TRBV5-1 | CASSRPGTGRSYEQYF
TRBJ2-7 | TRBV27 | CASRRGRAYEQYF
TRBJ1-3 | TRBV20-1 | CSALDRNRGSGNTIYF
TRBJ1-6 | TRBV6-1 | CASMRGFEAPLHF
TRBJ2-1 | TRBV7-9 | CASSLIGRADEQFF
TRBJ2-2 | TRBV6-1 | CASSSEGGTGELFF
TRBJ1-1 | TRBV12-3/TRBV12-4 | CASTIPKGPATEAFF
TRBJ2-1 | TRBV20-1 | CSADRTPGDEQFF
TRBJ1-1 | TRBV6-5 | CASSSLWGGEAFF
TRBJ1-5 | TRBV6-1 | CASSEVGNQPQHF
TRBJ1-4 | TRBV20-1 | CSARDPDRGNEKLFF
TRBJ2-1 | TRBV27 | CASSFTGHYPSEQFF
TRBJ1-4 | TRBV20-1 | CSATGGIGEKLFF
TRBJ2-4 | TRBV20-1 | CSARPLATRNIQYF
TRBJ1-2 | TRBV7-3 | CASSLRSGGGGYTF
TRBJ2-5 | TRBV10-1 | CASSESSGARQTQYF
TRBJ2-2 | TRBV11-3 | CASSSTGTPTGELFF
TRBJ1-5 | TRBV3-1 | CASSQDGRVNQPQHF
TRBJ1-1 | TRBV20-1 | CSAWDRMNTEAFF
TRBJ1-1 | TRBV25-1 | CASSASYVNTEAFF
TRBJ2-5 | TRBV9 | CASSPLRLGQETQYF
TRBJ2-7 | TRBV3-1 | CASSQGPESYEQYF
TRBJ1-5 | TRBV20-1 | CSARPEKGNQPQHF
TRBJ2-5 | TRBV7-9 | CASSSPQDSQETQYF
TRBJ1-6 | TRBV10-1 | CASSDRVDNSPLHF
TRBJ2-2 | TRBV7-2 | CASSLQGGWNTGELFF
TRBJ1-2 | TRBV7-2 | CASSLDTGYTF
TRBJ1-6 | TRBV5-1 | CASRTDSNSPLHF
TRBJ2-2 | TRBV2 | CASSQSGANTGELFF